The entry below gives a single T cell receptor (beta chain) sequence along with its context. What this receptor recognizes is not known. Per-base qualities were not stored, and no clone one base away is much larger. Including the terminal cysteine and phenylalanine, the CDR3 comprises 13 residues. Only CDR3 DNA is held: 39 bases, read in frame from base 1. V sheds 0 bases and J sheds 4 bases, leaving 7 bases between their ends. CDR1 SQVTM and CDR2 ANQGSEA were looked up in the germline V gene. This specimen comes from a study of PD-L1 blockade in urothelial cancer (dated by TCRdb to about 2017). For the wider study: Every patient began therapy in the mid-2010s and was given atezolizumab 1,200 mg intravenously every 3 weeks. A median of roughly 140,000 T cells and approximately 83,000 unique TCRs was obtained from blood samples, and a median clonality of roughly 0.08 was observed. Durable clinical benefit was achieved by nine patients but not by the remaining 20. Pretreatment blood TCR-seq was available for fewer than 30 patients, at least one posttreatment blood collection was obtained for roughly 24 patients, and tumor TCR-seq was available for roughly 24 patients. Durable clinical benefit meant progression-free survival longer than 6 months, and TCR features were also tested against progression-free and overall survival. Blood samples were analyzed at two time points: 3 weeks after treatment start (second dose) and 6 weeks after treatment start. Pretreatment tumor samples, along with matched peripheral blood collected serially before and after atezolizumab treatment, underwent TCR sequencing. Somatic, immune and clinical correlates of response to PD-L1 blockade with atezolizumab in urothelial cancer were the focus of an exploratory multi-omic analysis. Whole exome sequencing and RNA sequencing of pretreatment tumors were performed alongside TCR sequencing in the same patients. Patients had an ECOG performance status of 0 or 1 and had received between 0 and 3 prior chemotherapy regimens. About 90% of the 29 patients were males with bladder-origin urothelial cancer, and about 65% of the roughly 29 reported a prior smoking history. Beyond this particular receptor, the publication reports: Greater expansion of tumor-associated TCR clones in peripheral blood 3 weeks after the start of treatment was observed in patients with durable benefit (n of about 24, p = 0.022). A pretreatment peripheral blood TCR clonality below the median was linked to improved progression-free and overall survival. Because the sample size was small (n ≈ 31) and many exploratory analyses were performed, the results are intended to be hypothesis-generating.

Each PCR received spiked-in synthetic TCR analog templates so that absolute template abundance could be estimated from read counts. Using the immunoSEQ assay, TCRbeta CDR3 regions were amplified from genomic DNA with bias-controlled V and J gene primers. Rearranged TCRbeta segments were sequenced at approximately 20X coverage. From the authors' description of their analysis: Clustering was used to correct sequencing errors, and CDR3s were annotated against IMGT to assign V, D and J genes. Out-of-frame and stop-codon sequences were excluded, and only productive TCRbeta rearrangements were used in downstream analyses. To compute clonality, Shannon entropy was normalized by the log of the number of unique productive sequences and then subtracted from one. Fisher's exact test with Benjamini-Hochberg correction, at a threshold of adjusted p below 0.01, was used to find clones that differed between time points or between blood and tumor. The table was pulled from immuneACCESS by TCRdb, which kept in-frame rearrangements only. Such tables lose some clones; where checked, under half of the loss comes from unresolved V genes, and the rest has no known cause. The V and J calls and clone size come from that table; D and trimming were worked out from the DNA. The sample table records tens of thousands of clones; around 85% of these occur just once. The top ten hold roughly 14% of the sample.

The sample's time point, from its label and the paper: pretreatment peripheral blood. The cohort included 29 patients with locally advanced or metastatic urothelial carcinoma who were treated at Memorial Sloan Kettering on a trial protocol. Peripheral blood mononuclear cells were collected from each patient pretreatment and during treatment, giving between 1 and 8 total time points per patient. The Qiagen DNeasy Blood extraction kit was used to purify genomic DNA from total PBMCs and tumor samples. PBMCs were collected pretreatment and during treatment and were isolated and stored as previously described.

The receptor comes from a woman between 55 and 75 years old with urothelial cancer. Sample: PBMCs, taken around atezolizumab (anti-PD-L1) treatment. Recombination joined TRBV29-1 with TRBJ2-1; no D gene call is confident. The CDR3: CSVEDLGYNEQFF. The sequenced DNA: TGCAGCGTTGAAGATCTAGGTTACAATGAGCAGTTCTTC.